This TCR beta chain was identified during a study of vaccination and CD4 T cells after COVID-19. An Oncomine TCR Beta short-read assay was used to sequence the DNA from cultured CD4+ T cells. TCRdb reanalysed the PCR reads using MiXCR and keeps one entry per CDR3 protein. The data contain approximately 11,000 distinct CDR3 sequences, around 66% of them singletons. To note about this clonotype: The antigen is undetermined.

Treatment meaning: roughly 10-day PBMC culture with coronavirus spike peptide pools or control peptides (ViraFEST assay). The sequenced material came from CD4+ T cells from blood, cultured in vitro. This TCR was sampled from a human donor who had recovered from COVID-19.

CDR3 in amino acids: CASSPGPGSGNTIYF. CDR3 DNA: TGTGCCAGCAGCCCAGGTCCTGGCTCTGGAAACACCATATATTTT. J is TRBJ1-3 and V is TRBV6-1; D remains unclear. CDR1 and CDR2 from the germline V gene are MNHNS and SASEGT. V was clipped by 6 bases and J by 0 bases, with 12 bases between them. There are 15 residues in the CDR3.